The rows below give T cell receptor beta chains drawn from one sample of a study of cytomegalovirus exposure and HLA in healthy donors. The table came from immunoSEQ multiplex PCR; TCRdb's copy has only in-frame clones and leaves some out. The sample lists approximately 190,000 clones; 75% to 90% were seen once. Sequencing was done on a sample of PBMCs. These receptors all come from a woman between 45 and 65 years old in good health and CMV-seropositive. CDR3s include the opening cysteine and the closing phenylalanine or tryptophan. D genes are given only for firm matches. Size is stated for part of the rows, as once, few or many counts, or as a class when the clone is expanded.

V gene	clone size	D gene	J gene	CDR3 DNA	CDR3 protein
TRBV9	.	.	TRBJ2-1	TGTGCCAGCAGCGTAGGTGGCGCTAGCTCCTACAATGAGCAGTTCTTC	CASSVGGASSYNEQFF
TRBV6-1	few	TRBD2	TRBJ2-7	TGTGCCAGCAGTGAAGGACTAGCGGGGGGGCACGAGCAGAACTTC	CASSEGLAGGHEQNF
TRBV18	.	.	TRBJ1-4	TGTGCCAGCTCACCAGGTGGCCTTAATGAAAAACTGTTTTTT	CASSPGGLNEKLFF
TRBV18	.	.	TRBJ2-2	TGTGCCAGCTCACCACGGGTCTATCAGGCGGGACAGCGAAACACCGGGGAGCTGTTTTTT	CASSPRVYQAGQRNTGELFF
TRBV6-1	.	.	TRBJ2-7	TGTGCCAGCAGTACCCCAGGGGTGGGCGGGCCGCAGTACTTC	CASSTPGVGGPQYF
TRBV18	.	.	TRBJ2-5	TGTGCCAGCTCACCCAAAGAGACCCAGTACTTC	CASSPKETQYF
TRBV28	.	TRBD1	TRBJ1-2	TGTGCCAGCCTGGCGGGACAGTTGACTTTTGGCTACACCTTC	CASLAGQLTFGYTF
TRBV10-1	once	TRBD1	TRBJ1-6	TGCGCCAGCAGTTTGGACAGGTCCTATAATTCACCCCTCCACTTT	CASSLDRSYNSPLHF
TRBV11-2	.	TRBD2	TRBJ2-3	TGTGCCAGCAGCCCGCCCCGGGCGGGGGGGCGTAAAGATACGCAGTATTTT	CASSPPRAGGRKDTQYF
TRBV28	.	.	TRBJ2-1	TGTGCCAGCAGTTCCTCCTACAGGGATGAGCAGTTCTTC	CASSSSYRDEQFF
TRBV21-1	.	.	TRBJ2-6	TGTGCCAGCAGTAGGGGGGGAACTGGGGCCAACGTCCTGACTTTC	CASSRGGTGANVLTF
TRBV15	.	.	TRBJ2-7	TGTGCCACCAGCAGAGAGAACAGGCTCAACGAGCAGTACTTC	CATSRENRLNEQYF
TRBV5-4	.	TRBD2	TRBJ2-2	TGTGCCAGCAGCTCCGAGTCTAGCGGGGGTACCGGGGAGCTGTTTTTT	CASSSESSGGTGELFF
TRBV5-4	.	TRBD1	TRBJ1-2	TGTGCCAGCAGCCAGGGACAGAGAGATGGCTACACCTTC	CASSQGQRDGYTF
TRBV7-7	once	TRBD1	TRBJ2-5	TGTGCTAGCAGCACGGGACAGGGGGCTGGGGAGACCCAGTACTTC	CASSTGQGAGETQYF
TRBV2	.	TRBD2	TRBJ2-2	TGTGCCAGCAGCCTGGGGACTAGCCCCACCGGGGAGCTGTTTTTT	CASSLGTSPTGELFF
TRBV6-5	few	.	TRBJ1-3	TGTGCCACCACACCCGGGACAACCGGAAACACCATATATTTT	CATTPGTTGNTIYF
TRBV5-4	.	.	TRBJ2-3	TGTGCCAGCAGCCAAGCTGTTAGCACAGATACGCAGTATTTT	CASSQAVSTDTQYF
TRBV9	.	.	TRBJ2-5	TGTGCCAGCAGCGGAGACTACCCGGGGGCCCAGTACTTC	CASSGDYPGAQYF
TRBV7-2	.	TRBD2	TRBJ2-5	TGTGCCAGCAGCCTTCTCAGCGGGGGGGCAGAGACCCAGTACTTC	CASSLLSGGAETQYF
TRBV18	.	.	TRBJ1-5	TGTGCCAGCTCACCGGCGGGGGGTGCGAGCAATCAGCCCCAGCATTTT	CASSPAGGASNQPQHF
TRBV7-2	.	TRBD2	TRBJ2-3	TGTGCCAGCAGCTTAGTGACTAGCGGAGCCCGTAGCACAGATACGCAGTATTTT	CASSLVTSGARSTDTQYF
TRBV10-1	.	TRBD1	TRBJ2-7	TGCGCCAGCAGTGGAGGTTTAGGGGGCATTCTGGACGAGCAGTACTTC	CASSGGLGGILDEQYF
TRBV7-2	.	.	TRBJ2-1	TGTGCCAGCAGCTCACAGACCGGATCCTGGGTGGCCTACAATGAGCAGTTCTTC	CASSSQTGSWVAYNEQFF
TRBV2	.	.	TRBJ2-1	TGTGCCAGCAGCCGCGTCGGTGGCTACAATGAGCAGTTCTTC	CASSRVGGYNEQFF
TRBV6-5	.	TRBD1	TRBJ2-5	TGTGCCACCACTCAGGGGGCACAAGAGACCCAGTACTTC	CATTQGAQETQYF
TRBV5-1	.	TRBD2	TRBJ2-2	TGCGCCAGCAGCTGGACTAGCGGGGGAAAGTCCGGGGAGCTGTTTTTT	CASSWTSGGKSGELFF
TRBV5-1	.	.	TRBJ2-7	TGCGCCAGCAGTCACACAGGGACCTACGAGCAGTACTTC	CASSHTGTYEQYF
TRBV13	.	TRBD1	TRBJ2-7	TGTGCCAGCAGCTCCGGCCCGGGACAGGGTGGCCACGAGCAGTACTTC	CASSSGPGQGGHEQYF
TRBV6-6	.	.	TRBJ1-2	TGTGCCAGCATCGGGGTTTCGGACTATGGCTACACCTTC	CASIGVSDYGYTF
TRBV5-5	.	TRBD2	TRBJ2-1	TGTGCCAGCAGCTTGGAACTAATAGCGGGGGGTGCCTACAATGAGCAGTTCTTC	CASSLELIAGGAYNEQFF